Here is one TCR beta chain with its context. This specimen belongs to a study of blood T cell repertoires in COVID-19. Study at large: From the United States, Italy and Spain came samples of acute and convalescent COVID-19. Sample material is recorded as cDNA or gDNA derived from T cells, B-cell-depleted T cells, or PBMCs.

CDR3 length equals 15 residues. CDR1 is LNHDA, CDR2 SQIVND, per germline (reference sequence). Losses at the gene ends were 3 bases for V and 6 bases for J; bases not matched to a gene: 8. Per the original methods: Scientists estimated how many nucleated cells there were by amplifying reference gene primers. Only in-frame clones appear in the TCRdb table, and some are missing; sequencing was by immunoSEQ multiplex PCR. D and trimming were read from the DNA, whereas the V and J calls and clone size are those reported in that table. The sample contains approximately 110,000 clones, 85% of which appear only once.

Material: peripheral blood. This clonotype was obtained from a human donor in a cohort sampled during active COVID-19. The chain is built from TRBV19 and TRBJ2-7; 10 bases line up with TRBD1. The CDR3 nucleotides read TGTGCCAGTAGTATCCGGGACAGGGGTTTTTTCGAGCAGTACTTC. This encodes CASSIRDRGFFEQYF.